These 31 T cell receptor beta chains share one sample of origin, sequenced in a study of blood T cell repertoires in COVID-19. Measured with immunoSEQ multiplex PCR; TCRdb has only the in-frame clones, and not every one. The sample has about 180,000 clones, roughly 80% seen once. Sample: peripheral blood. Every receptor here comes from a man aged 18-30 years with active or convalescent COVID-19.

The CDR3 DNA reads TGTGCCAGCAGCCTAACAGGGGGCTACTATTATGGCTACACCTTC. It encodes CASSLTGGYYYGYTF. The chain recombines TRBV6-2 or TRBV6-3 with TRBJ1-2; 9 bases line up with TRBD1. This CDR3 is built from 15 residues. V was pared by 6 bases and J by 5 bases, with 10 bases of the junction left unmatched. Per germline, CDR1 MNHEY and CDR2 SVGEGT.

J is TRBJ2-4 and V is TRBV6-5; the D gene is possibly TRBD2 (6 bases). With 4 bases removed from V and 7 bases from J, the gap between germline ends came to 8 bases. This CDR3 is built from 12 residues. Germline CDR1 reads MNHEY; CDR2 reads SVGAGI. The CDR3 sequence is CASSLGRNIQYF. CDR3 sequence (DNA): TGTGCCAGCAGTTTAGGGAGGAACATTCAGTACTTC.

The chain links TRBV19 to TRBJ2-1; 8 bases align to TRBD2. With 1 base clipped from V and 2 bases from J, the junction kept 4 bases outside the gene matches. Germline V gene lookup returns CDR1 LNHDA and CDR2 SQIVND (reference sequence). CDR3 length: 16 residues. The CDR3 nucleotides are TGTGCCAGTAGTATAGGTAGCGGGGTCACCTACAATGAGCAGTTCTTC. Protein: CASSIGSGVTYNEQFF.

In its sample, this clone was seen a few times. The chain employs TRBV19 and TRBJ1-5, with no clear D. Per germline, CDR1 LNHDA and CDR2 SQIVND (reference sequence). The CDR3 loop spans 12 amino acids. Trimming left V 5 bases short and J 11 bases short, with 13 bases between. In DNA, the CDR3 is TGTGCCAGTAGTGAGAGCCCTCGGGCCCAGCATTTT. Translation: CASSESPRAQHF.

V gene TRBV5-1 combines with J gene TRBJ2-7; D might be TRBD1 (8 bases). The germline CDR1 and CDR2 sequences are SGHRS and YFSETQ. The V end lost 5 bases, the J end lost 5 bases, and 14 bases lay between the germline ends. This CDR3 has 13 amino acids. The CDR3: CASSYRGGNEQYF. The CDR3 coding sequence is TGCGCCAGCAGTTACAGGGGGGGCAACGAGCAGTACTTC.

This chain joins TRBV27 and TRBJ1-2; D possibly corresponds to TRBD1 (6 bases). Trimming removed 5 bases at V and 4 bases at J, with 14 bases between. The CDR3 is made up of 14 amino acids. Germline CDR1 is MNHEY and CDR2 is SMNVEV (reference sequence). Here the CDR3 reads CASSQSGQSYGYTF. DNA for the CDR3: TGTGCCAGCAGTCAATCTGGACAGAGCTATGGCTACACCTTC.

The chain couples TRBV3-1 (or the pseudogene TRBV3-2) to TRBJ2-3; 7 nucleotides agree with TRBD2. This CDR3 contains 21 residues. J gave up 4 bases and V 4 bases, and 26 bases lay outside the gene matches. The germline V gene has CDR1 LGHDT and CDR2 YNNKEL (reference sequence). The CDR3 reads CASSPQWGGASPKGSADTQYF. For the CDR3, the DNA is TGTGCCAGCAGCCCTCAGTGGGGGGGAGCTTCCCCAAAAGGGTCGGCAGATACGCAGTATTTT.

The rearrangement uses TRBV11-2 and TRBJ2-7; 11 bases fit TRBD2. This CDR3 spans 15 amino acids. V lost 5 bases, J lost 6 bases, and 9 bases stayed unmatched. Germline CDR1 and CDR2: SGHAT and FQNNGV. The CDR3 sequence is CASSALAGDSSEQYF. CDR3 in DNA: TGTGCCAGCAGCGCACTAGCGGGAGACAGTAGCGAGCAGTACTTC.

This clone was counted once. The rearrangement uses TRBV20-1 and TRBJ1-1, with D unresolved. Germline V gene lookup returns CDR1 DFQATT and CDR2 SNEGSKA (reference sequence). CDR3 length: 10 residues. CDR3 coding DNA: TGCAGCGTTTTCGGTGAGGAAGCTTTCTTT. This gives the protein CSVFGEEAFF.

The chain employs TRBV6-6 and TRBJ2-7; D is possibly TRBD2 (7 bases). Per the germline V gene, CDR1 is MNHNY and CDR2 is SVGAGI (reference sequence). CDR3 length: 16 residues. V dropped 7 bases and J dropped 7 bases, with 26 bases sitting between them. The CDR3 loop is CASTQGSSGSPWEQYF. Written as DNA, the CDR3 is TGTGCCAGCACCCAGGGGTCTAGCGGATCCCCCTGGGAGCAGTACTTC.

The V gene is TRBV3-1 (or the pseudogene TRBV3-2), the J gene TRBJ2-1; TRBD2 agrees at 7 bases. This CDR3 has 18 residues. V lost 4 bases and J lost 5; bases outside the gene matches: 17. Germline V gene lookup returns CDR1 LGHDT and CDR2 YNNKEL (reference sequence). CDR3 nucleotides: TGTGCCAGCAGCCCGGACGCTTTTGGCGGGAGCGTCAACAATGAGCAGTTCTTC. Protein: CASSPDAFGGSVNNEQFF.

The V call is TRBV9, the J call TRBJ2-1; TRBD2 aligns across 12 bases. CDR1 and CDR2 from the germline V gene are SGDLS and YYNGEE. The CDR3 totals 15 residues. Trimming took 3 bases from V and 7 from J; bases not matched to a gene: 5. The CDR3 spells CASSDTSGGLNEQFF. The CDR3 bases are TGTGCCAGCAGCGACACTAGCGGGGGGCTAAATGAGCAGTTCTTC.

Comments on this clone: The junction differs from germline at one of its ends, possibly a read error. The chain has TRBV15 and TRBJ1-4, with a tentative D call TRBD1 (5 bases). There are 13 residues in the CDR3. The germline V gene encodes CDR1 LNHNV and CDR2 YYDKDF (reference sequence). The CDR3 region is CATSRDHRGIASF. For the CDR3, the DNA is TGTGCCACCAGCAGAGATCATCGGGGGATAGCCTCTTTT. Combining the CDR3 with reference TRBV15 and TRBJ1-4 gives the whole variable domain DAMVIQNPRYQVTQFGKPVTLSCSQTLNHNVMYWYQQKSSQAPKLLFHYYDKDFNNEADTPDNFQSRRPNTSFCFLDIRSPGLGDTAMYLCATSRDHRGIASFGSGTQLSVL.

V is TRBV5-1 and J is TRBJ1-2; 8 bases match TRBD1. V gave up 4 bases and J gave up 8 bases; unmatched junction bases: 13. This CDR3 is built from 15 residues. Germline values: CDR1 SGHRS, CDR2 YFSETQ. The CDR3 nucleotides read TGCGCCAGCAGCGGTCGGGAGACAGGGGAATACGGCTACACCTTC. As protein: CASSGRETGEYGYTF. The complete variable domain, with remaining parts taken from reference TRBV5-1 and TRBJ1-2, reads KAGVTQTPRYLIKTRGQQVTLSCSPISGHRSVSWYQQTPGQGLQFLFEYFSETQRNKGNFPGRFSGRQFSNSRSEMNVSTLELGDSALYLCASSGRETGEYGYTFGSGTRLTVV.

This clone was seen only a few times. The CDR3, as DNA: TGTGCCAGCAGCTCGCCGGAGATAATAACCCCGAGGTATGGCTACACCTTC. As protein: CASSSPEIITPRYGYTF. This chain connects TRBV7-9 to TRBJ1-2; D is unresolved. CDR3 length: 17 amino acids. The V gene's germline CDR1 is SEHNR and CDR2 FQNEAQ (reference sequence). V shed 4 bases and J shed 5 bases, with 23 bases lying between them.

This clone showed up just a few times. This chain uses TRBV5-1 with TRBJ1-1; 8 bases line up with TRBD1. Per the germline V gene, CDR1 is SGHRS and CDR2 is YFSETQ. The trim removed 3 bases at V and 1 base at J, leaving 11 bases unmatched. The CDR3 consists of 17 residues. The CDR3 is CASSSGQGSIKNTEAFF. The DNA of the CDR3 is TGCGCCAGCAGCTCAGGACAGGGATCAATAAAGAACACTGAAGCTTTCTTT.

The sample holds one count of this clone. This CDR3 reads CASSLVGRGLAGGAEQFF. The CDR3 nucleotides are TGTGCCAGCAGCTTAGTTGGCAGGGGGCTAGCGGGAGGGGCTGAGCAGTTCTTC. The chain is built from TRBV7-2 and TRBJ2-1; TRBD2 matches at 12 bases. The CDR3 covers 18 residues. Germline values: CDR1 SGHTA, CDR2 FQGNSA. V gave up 1 base and J gave up 9 bases; unmatched junction bases: 13.

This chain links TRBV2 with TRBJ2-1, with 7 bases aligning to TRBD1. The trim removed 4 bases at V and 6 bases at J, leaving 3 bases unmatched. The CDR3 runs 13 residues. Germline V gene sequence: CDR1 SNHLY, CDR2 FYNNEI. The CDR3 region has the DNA TGTGCCAGCAGTGGACAGGGTTTCAATGAGCAGTTCTTC. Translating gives CASSGQGFNEQFF.

CDR3 region: CASSLIGSSSGNTIYF. The CDR3 DNA reads TGTGCCAGCAGCTTAATTGGGAGTAGCTCTGGAAACACCATATATTTT. The J gene is TRBJ1-3, the V gene TRBV7-8; no firm D call. CDR1 is SGHVS, CDR2 FQNEAQ, per germline. V lost 2 bases and J 0 bases, leaving 11 bases between the germline ends. This CDR3 contains 16 residues.

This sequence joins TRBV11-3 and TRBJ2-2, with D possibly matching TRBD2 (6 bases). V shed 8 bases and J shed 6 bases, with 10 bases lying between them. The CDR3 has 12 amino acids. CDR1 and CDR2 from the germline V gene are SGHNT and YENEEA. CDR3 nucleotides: TGTGCCAGCGGGAGGATATCCGGGGAGCTGTTTTTT. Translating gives CASGRISGELFF. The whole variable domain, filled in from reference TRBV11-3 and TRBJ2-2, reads EAGVVQSPRYKIIEKKQPVAFWCNPISGHNTLYWYLQNLGQGPELLIRYENEEAVDDSQLPKDRFSAERLKGVDSTLKIQPAELGDSAVYLCASGRISGELFFGEGSRLTVL.

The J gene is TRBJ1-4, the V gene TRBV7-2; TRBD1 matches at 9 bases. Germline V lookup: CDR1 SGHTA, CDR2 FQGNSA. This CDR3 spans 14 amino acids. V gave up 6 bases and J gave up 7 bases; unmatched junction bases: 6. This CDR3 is CASRRGQGLEKLFF. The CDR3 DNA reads TGTGCCAGCAGGAGGGGACAGGGTCTTGAAAAACTGTTTTTT.

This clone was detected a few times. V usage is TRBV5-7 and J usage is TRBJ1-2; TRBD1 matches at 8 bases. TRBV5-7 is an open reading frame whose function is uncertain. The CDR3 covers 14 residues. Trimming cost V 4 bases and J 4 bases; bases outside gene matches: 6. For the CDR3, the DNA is TGTGCCAGCAGCCCCCCCGGGACAGGCTATGGCTACACCTTC. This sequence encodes CASSPPGTGYGYTF.

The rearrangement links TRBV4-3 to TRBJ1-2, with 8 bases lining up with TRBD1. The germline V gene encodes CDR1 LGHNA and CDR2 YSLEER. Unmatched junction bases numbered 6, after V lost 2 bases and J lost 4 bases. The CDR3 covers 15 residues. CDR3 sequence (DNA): TGCGCCAGCAGCCAAAGCGCAGGGGGCGTCTATGGCTACACCTTC. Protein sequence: CASSQSAGGVYGYTF.

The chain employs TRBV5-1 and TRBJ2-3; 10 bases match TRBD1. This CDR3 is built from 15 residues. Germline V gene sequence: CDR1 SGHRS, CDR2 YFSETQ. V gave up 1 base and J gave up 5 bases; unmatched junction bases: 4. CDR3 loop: CASSLLGQGGDTQYF. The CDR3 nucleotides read TGCGCCAGCAGCTTGCTAGGACAGGGGGGAGATACGCAGTATTTT.

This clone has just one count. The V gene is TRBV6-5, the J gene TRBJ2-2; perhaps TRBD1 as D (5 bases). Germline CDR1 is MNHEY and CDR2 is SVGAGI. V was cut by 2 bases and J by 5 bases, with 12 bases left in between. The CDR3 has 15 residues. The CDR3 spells CASSYAGLGTGELFF. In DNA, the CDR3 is TGTGCCAGCAGTTACGCAGGGCTGGGAACCGGGGAGCTGTTTTTT.

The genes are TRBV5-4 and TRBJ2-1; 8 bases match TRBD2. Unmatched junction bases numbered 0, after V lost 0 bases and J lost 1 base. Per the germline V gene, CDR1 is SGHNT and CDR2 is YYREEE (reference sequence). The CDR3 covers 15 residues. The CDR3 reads CASSLGLASYNEQFF. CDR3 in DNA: TGTGCCAGCAGCTTGGGACTAGCGTCCTACAATGAGCAGTTCTTC. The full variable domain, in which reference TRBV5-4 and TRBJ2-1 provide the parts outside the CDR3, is ETGVTQSPTHLIKTRGQQVTLRCSSQSGHNTVSWYQQALGQGPQFIFQYYREEENGRGNFPPRFSGLQFPNYSSELNVNALELDDSALYLCASSLGLASYNEQFFGPGTRLTVL.

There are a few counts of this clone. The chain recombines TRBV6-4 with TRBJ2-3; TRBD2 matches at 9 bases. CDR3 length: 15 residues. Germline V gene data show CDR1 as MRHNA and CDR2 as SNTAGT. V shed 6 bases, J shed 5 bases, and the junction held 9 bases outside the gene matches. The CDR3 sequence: CASRPVAGGQDTQYF. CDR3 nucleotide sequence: TGTGCCAGCAGACCGGTGGCGGGGGGGCAAGATACGCAGTATTTT.

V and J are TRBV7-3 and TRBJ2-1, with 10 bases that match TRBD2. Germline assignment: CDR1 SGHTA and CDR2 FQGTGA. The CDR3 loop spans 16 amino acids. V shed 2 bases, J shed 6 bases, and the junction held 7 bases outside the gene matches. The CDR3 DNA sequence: TGTGCCAGCAGCTTATCAGCGGGAGGGGAGGGCAATGAGCAGTTCTTC. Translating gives CASSLSAGGEGNEQFF.

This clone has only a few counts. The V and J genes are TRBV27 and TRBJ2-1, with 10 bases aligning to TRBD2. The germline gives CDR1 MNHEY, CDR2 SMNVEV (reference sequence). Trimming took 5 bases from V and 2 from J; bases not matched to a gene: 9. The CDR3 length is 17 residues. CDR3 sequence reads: CASSTSPTSGAYNEQFF. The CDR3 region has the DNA TGTGCCAGCAGTACAAGTCCCACTAGCGGGGCCTACAATGAGCAGTTCTTC.

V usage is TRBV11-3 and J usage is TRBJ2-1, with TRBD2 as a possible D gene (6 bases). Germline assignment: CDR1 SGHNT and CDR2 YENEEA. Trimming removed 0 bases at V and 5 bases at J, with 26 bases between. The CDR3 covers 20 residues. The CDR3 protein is CASSLENGQASASRHNEQFF. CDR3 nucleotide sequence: TGTGCCAGCAGCTTAGAAAACGGGCAAGCTAGCGCCTCCCGCCACAATGAGCAGTTCTTC.

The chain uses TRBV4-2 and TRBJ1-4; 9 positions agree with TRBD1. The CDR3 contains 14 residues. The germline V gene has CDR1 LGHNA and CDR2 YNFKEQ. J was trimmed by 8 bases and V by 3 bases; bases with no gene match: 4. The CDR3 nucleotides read TGTGCCAGCAGCCAGGGACAGGGTAAGGAAAAACTGTTTTTT. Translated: CASSQGQGKEKLFF.